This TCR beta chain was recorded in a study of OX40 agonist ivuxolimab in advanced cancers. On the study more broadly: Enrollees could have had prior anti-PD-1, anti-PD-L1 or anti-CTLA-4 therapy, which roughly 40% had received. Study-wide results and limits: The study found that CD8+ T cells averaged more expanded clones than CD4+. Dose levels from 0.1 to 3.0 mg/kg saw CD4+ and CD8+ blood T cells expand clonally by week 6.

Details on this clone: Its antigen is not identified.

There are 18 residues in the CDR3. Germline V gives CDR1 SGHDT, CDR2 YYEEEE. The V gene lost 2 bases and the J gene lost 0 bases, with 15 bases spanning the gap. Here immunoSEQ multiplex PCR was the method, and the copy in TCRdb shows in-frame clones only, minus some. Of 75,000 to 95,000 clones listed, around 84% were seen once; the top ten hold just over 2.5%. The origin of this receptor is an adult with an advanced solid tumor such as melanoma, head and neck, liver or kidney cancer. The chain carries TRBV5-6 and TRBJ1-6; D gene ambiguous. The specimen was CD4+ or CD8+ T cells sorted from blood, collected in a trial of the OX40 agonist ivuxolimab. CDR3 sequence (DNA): TGTGCCAGCAGCTTAGGACCGCTGATCAGCTCCTATAATTCACCCCTCCACTTT. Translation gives CASSLGPLISSYNSPLHF.